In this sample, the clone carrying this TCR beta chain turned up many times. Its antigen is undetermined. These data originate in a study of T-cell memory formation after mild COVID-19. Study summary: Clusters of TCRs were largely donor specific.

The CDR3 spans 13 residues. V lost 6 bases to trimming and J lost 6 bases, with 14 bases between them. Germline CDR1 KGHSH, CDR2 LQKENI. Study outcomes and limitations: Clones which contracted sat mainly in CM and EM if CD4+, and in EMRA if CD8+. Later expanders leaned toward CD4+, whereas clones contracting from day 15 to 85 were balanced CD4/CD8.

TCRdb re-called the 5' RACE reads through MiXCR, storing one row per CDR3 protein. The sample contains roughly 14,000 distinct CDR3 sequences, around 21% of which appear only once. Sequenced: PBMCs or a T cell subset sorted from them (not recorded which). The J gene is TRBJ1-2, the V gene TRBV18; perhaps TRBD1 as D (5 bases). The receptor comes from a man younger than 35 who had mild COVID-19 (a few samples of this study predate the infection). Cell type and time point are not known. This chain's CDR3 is CASSPDGGNGYTF. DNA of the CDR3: TGTGCCAGCTCCCCGGACGGGGGGAATGGCTACACCTTC. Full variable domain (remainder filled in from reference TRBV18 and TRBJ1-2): NAGVMQNPRHLVRRRGQEARLRCSPMKGHSHVYWYRQLPEEGLKFMVYLQKENIIDESGMPKERFSAEFPKEGPSILRIQQVVRGDSAAYFCASSPDGGNGYTFGSGTRLTVV.